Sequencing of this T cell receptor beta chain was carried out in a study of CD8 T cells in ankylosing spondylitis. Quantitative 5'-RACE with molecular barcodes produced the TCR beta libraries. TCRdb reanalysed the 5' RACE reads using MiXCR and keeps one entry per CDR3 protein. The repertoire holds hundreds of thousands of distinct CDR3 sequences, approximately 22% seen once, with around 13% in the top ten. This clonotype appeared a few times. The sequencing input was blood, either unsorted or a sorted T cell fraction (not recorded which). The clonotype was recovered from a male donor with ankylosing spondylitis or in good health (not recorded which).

The CDR3 is CASSTSNEQFF. The CDR3 DNA follows: TGTGCCAGCAGTACCTCCAATGAGCAGTTCTTC. The rearrangement joins TRBV12-3 or TRBV12-4 to TRBJ2-1; no firm D call. The CDR3 totals 11 residues. Trimming cost V 5 bases and J 6 bases, with 5 bases left between them.